A single T cell receptor beta chain is shown here with its context. The antigen remains unidentified. Germline V lookup: CDR1 MNHEY, CDR2 SVGEGT. CDR3 size: 14 residues. The study sorted every CD8+ T cell subset in triplicate at 250,000 to 300,000 cells each. The method, 5' RACE with UMI labels, was used to prepare the TRB cDNA libraries. Following a re-call of the 5' RACE reads, TCRdb has one entry per CDR3 protein and lacks DNA. The sample includes 150,000 or so distinct CDR3 sequences. This entry comes from a study of CXCR3-negative and CXCR3-positive naive CD8 T cells. Study-wide results and caveats: CXCR3-positive naive cells had TRB CDR3s that were more hydrophobic than CXCR3-negative naive cells had. Naive subsets displayed similar surface CD5, and TCR strength was inferred from TRB CDR3 properties. Fresh PBMCs served for most assays, and CXCR3 expression fell partially after cryopreservation. Sequencing showed both naive subsets with comparably high diversity, and memory CD8+ cells much lower.

The origin of this receptor is a human donor in good health. Some clones in this sample may be carry-over from other donors' samples. The gene calls are TRBV6-2 or TRBV6-3 and TRBJ2-7; the TCRdb D gene call, TRBD1, has no DNA to confirm it. Material for sequencing was naive CXCR3+ CD8+ T cells from blood. The subset is: CD45RO-CCR7+CD27+CD95- naive CD8+ T cells expressing CXCR3 (TNR3+). Here the CDR3 reads CAGSSWTVSYEQYF.